One and the same sample provided the 30 T cell receptor beta chains below, sequenced in a study of cytomegalovirus exposure and HLA in healthy donors. The PCR was carried out with 60 Vbeta primers and 13 Jbeta primers. The protocol was immunoSEQ multiplex PCR, while the TCRdb copy is restricted to in-frame clones and leaves out a portion. The data hold under 200,000 clones, with approximately 79% observed a single time. The sequenced material came from PBMCs. The receptors derive from a woman aged 40 to 50 in good health and CMV-seronegative.

The J gene is TRBJ2-1, the V gene TRBV7-9, with 7 bases aligning to TRBD2. The CDR3 runs 15 residues. Germline trimming cut 0 bases from V and 8 bases from J; bases unmatched to any gene: 7. Germline V gene sequence: CDR1 SEHNR, CDR2 FQNEAQ (reference sequence). The CDR3 region has the DNA TGTGCCAGCAGCTTAGCCCTCAGGGCGGGAGATGAGCAGTTCTTC. It specifies CASSLALRAGDEQFF.

This clone was seen only once. V gene TRBV27 combines with J gene TRBJ2-5, with 10 nucleotides matching TRBD2. The V gene end was trimmed by 5 bases and the J gene end by 4 bases; junction bases not matched to a gene: 16. The CDR3 spans 18 residues. The germline gives CDR1 MNHEY, CDR2 SMNVEV (reference sequence). Here the CDR3 reads CASSPAISGRAGGETQYF. In DNA form, the CDR3 reads TGTGCCAGCAGTCCGGCTATCAGCGGGAGGGCCGGGGGAGAGACCCAGTACTTC.

The gene calls are TRBV14 and TRBJ2-5, with TRBD2 matching 13 bases. After removal of 0 bases from V and 11 bases from J, the junction contained 3 bases not matched to a gene. Germline CDR1 and CDR2: SGHDN and FVKESK. There are 14 residues in the CDR3. CDR3 sequence reads: CASSQDTSGREQYF. CDR3 nucleotides: TGTGCCAGCAGCCAAGACACTAGCGGGAGGGAGCAGTACTTC. Variable domain in full (rest from reference TRBV14 and TRBJ2-5): EAGVTQFPSHSVIEKGQTVTLRCDPISGHDNLYWYRRVMGKEIKFLLHFVKESKQDESGMPNNRFLAERTGGTYSTLKVQPAELEDSGVYFCASSQDTSGREQYFGPGTRLLVL.

The chain joins TRBV7-9 to TRBJ1-1; 9 bases match TRBD1. Germline V gene lookup returns CDR1 SEHNR and CDR2 FQNEAQ (reference sequence). Germline trimming cut 5 bases from V and 6 bases from J; bases unmatched to any gene: 13. The CDR3 covers 16 residues. CDR3 DNA: TGTGCCAGCAGCCGACGGGGACAGGGATCTTCCGCTGAAGCTTTCTTT. Amino acids: CASSRRGQGSSAEAFF.

The chain employs TRBV5-1 and TRBJ2-2; the D is unclear. CDR3 length equals 12 residues. The germline V gene has CDR1 SGHRS and CDR2 YFSETQ. V lost 2 bases and J 5 bases, leaving 4 bases between the germline ends. CDR3 DNA sequence: TGCGCCAGCAGCTTTAATACCGGGGAGCTGTTTTTT. Its protein product is CASSFNTGELFF.

This CDR3 is CASIIFYSSYNEQFF. Written as DNA, the CDR3 is TGTGCCAGCATCATATTCTATAGCTCCTACAATGAGCAGTTCTTC. The chain has TRBV5-6 and TRBJ2-1; no definite D call. Trimming left V 6 bases short and J 0 bases short, with 13 bases between. The V gene's germline CDR1 is SGHDT and CDR2 YYEEEE. The CDR3 covers 15 residues. Supplemented by reference TRBV5-6 and TRBJ2-1, the full variable domain reads DAGVTQSPTHLIKTRGQQVTLRCSPKSGHDTVSWYQQALGQGPQFIFQYYEEEERQRGNFPDRFSGHQFPNYSSELNVNALLLGDSALYLCASIIFYSSYNEQFFGPGTRLTVL.

This clone was detected a few times. The gene calls are TRBV6-6 and TRBJ2-7, with a weak D call TRBD1 (6 bases). Germline lookup yields CDR1 MNHNY and CDR2 SVGAGI (reference sequence). V was clipped by 10 bases and J by 1 base, with 11 bases between them. This CDR3 contains 12 residues. In nucleotides, the CDR3 is TGTGCCATCGGACAGACTTCCTACGAGCAGTACTTC. It codes for CAIGQTSYEQYF.

This sequence joins TRBV7-4 and TRBJ2-7; 7 nucleotides match TRBD1. CDR1 and CDR2 from the germline V gene are SGHVT and SQSDAQ. Trimming took 5 bases from V and 3 from J; bases not matched to a gene: 7. The CDR3 has 14 amino acids. The CDR3 protein is CASSPDRVGYEQYF. As DNA, the CDR3 is TGTGCCAGCAGCCCCGACAGGGTCGGCTACGAGCAGTACTTC.

The chain uses TRBV6-5 and TRBJ2-7, with D perhaps TRBD2 (7 bases). V lost 5 bases and J lost 3, with 14 bases in between. The length of the CDR3 is 14 residues. The germline CDR1 and CDR2 sequences are MNHEY and SVGAGI. For the CDR3, the DNA is TGTGCCAGCAGTAACAGGGAGGGGGACTACGAGCAGTACTTC. It codes for CASSNREGDYEQYF.

This rearrangement joins TRBV19 to TRBJ1-2; 7 bases match TRBD1. The J segment lost 10 bases and the V segment lost 10 bases, leaving 15 bases of the junction unmatched. CDR1 LNHDA and CDR2 SQIVND come from the germline V gene (reference sequence). The CDR3 covers 13 residues. In DNA, the CDR3 is TGTGCCACCTTTGGACAGGCCCTATGGAACTACACCTTC. This gives the protein CATFGQALWNYTF.

This chain connects TRBV5-1 to TRBJ1-1; tentatively, D is TRBD1 (6 bases). Trimming shortened V by 1 base and J by 5 bases, and 15 bases separated the two germline ends. Germline values: CDR1 SGHRS, CDR2 YFSETQ. The CDR3 runs 15 residues. CDR3 coding DNA: TGCGCCAGCAGCTTGTGGGGACACCAGGGAACTGAAGCTTTCTTT. Its protein product is CASSLWGHQGTEAFF. The whole variable domain, filled in from reference TRBV5-1 and TRBJ1-1, reads KAGVTQTPRYLIKTRGQQVTLSCSPISGHRSVSWYQQTPGQGLQFLFEYFSETQRNKGNFPGRFSGRQFSNSRSEMNVSTLELGDSALYLCASSLWGHQGTEAFFGQGTRLTVV.

DNA of the CDR3: TGTGCCAGCAGTGAAACGGGGGAGCAGTACTTC. Translating gives CASSETGEQYF. The chain recombines TRBV6-1 with TRBJ2-7, with D tentatively TRBD2 (5 bases). The germline V gene encodes CDR1 MNHNS and CDR2 SASEGT. Deletions cut 2 bases from V and 7 bases from J, with 6 bases between. The CDR3 loop spans 11 amino acids.

The CDR3 coding sequence is TGCGCCAGCAGCTTGGGCCTAGGACTACCCAATGAGCAGTTCTTC. This translates into CASSLGLGLPNEQFF. The V gene is TRBV5-1, the J gene TRBJ2-1; a weak D match, TRBD2 (6 bases). Trimming took 0 bases from V and 6 from J, leaving 13 bases between them. From germline, CDR1 is SGHRS and CDR2 YFSETQ. There are 15 residues in the CDR3.

The chain has TRBV29-1 and TRBJ2-5; 11 bases are shared with TRBD1. V dropped 6 bases and J dropped 11; count of bases not matched to a gene: 5. CDR1 and CDR2 (germline): SQVTM, ANQGSEA. CDR3 length: 11 amino acids. DNA for the CDR3: TGCAGCGTAGGGACAGGGGGAGAGCAGTACTTC. It specifies CSVGTGGEQYF.

This clone was recorded a few times. The chain links TRBV5-4 to TRBJ2-3; TRBD1 agrees at 7 bases. Germline CDR1 SGHNT, CDR2 YYREEE (reference sequence). With V trimmed by 2 bases and J by 6 bases, 3 bases remained unmatched. This CDR3 has 13 residues. In DNA form, the CDR3 reads TGTGCCAGCAGCTTCGACAGGGTTGATACGCAGTATTTT. Translating it yields CASSFDRVDTQYF.

The chain couples TRBV21-1 to TRBJ2-7; the table's D call, TRBD2, was not checked against the DNA. TRBV21-1 constitutes a pseudogene. The CDR3 has 15 residues. The CDR3 nucleotides read TGTGCCAGCCGGGCCCGACTAGCGGGAGCCTACGAGCAGTACTTC. It encodes CASRARLAGAYEQYF.

The CDR3 bases are TGTGCCAGCAGTTTAAAGCAGACCTCGGACAGTGAAGCTTTCTTT. It encodes CASSLKQTSDSEAFF. The chain recombines TRBV27 with TRBJ1-1, with a possible D match to TRBD1 (6 bases). The CDR3 consists of 15 residues. Trimming removed 2 bases at V and 7 bases at J, with 17 bases between. The germline CDR1 and CDR2 sequences are MNHEY and SMNVEV (reference sequence).

V is TRBV11-2 and J is TRBJ2-2; TRBD2 might be the D (5 bases). The CDR3 covers 14 residues. Germline V gene lookup returns CDR1 SGHAT and CDR2 FQNNGV. With 2 bases removed from V and 7 bases from J, the gap between germline ends came to 11 bases. CDR3 in DNA: TGTGCCAGCAGCTTAATTAGCGCGGACGGGGAGCTGTTTTTT. Protein: CASSLISADGELFF.

The V call is TRBV5-1, the J call TRBJ2-3; 9 bases match TRBD2. V trimming: 0 bases; J trimming: 4 bases; junction bases outside the gene matches: 3. This CDR3 has 15 residues. CDR1 and CDR2 from the germline V gene are SGHRS and YFSETQ. In nucleotides, the CDR3 is TGCGCCAGCAGCTTGGCTAGCGGGGCCTCAGATACGCAGTATTTT. The encoded protein is CASSLASGASDTQYF.

The genes are TRBV9 and TRBJ2-5; 12 bases are a match to TRBD2. Looked up from germline, CDR1 is SGDLS and CDR2 is YYNGEE. The CDR3 is 18 residues long. With V trimmed by 0 bases and J by 2 bases, 8 bases remained unmatched. The CDR3 nucleotides read TGTGCCAGCAGCGTAGAGCCTAGCGGGAGGGGAATACAAGAGACCCAGTACTTC. Translated: CASSVEPSGRGIQETQYF.

This chain uses TRBV13 with TRBJ1-2; 10 bases match TRBD1. J was trimmed by 4 bases and V by 1 base; bases with no gene match: 6. The CDR3 has 16 residues. Germline CDR1 is PRHDT and CDR2 is FYEKMQ (reference sequence). The CDR3 region has the DNA TGTGCCAGCAGCTTAGTGGGACAGGGGATGGTCTATGGCTACACCTTC. As protein: CASSLVGQGMVYGYTF.

The chain is built from TRBV28 and TRBJ1-1; D might be TRBD1 (6 bases). V was trimmed by 2 bases and J by 1 base, leaving 11 bases between them. The germline V gene has CDR1 MDHEN and CDR2 SYDVKM. The CDR3 consists of 15 residues. CDR3 sequence (DNA): TGTGCCAGCAGTTTACGGGGGGCGGGGAACACTGAAGCTTTCTTT. This sequence encodes CASSLRGAGNTEAFF.

CDR3 in amino acids: CAISEPGQPNSPLHF. The DNA for the CDR3 is TGTGCCATCAGTGAGCCGGGACAGCCTAATTCACCCCTCCACTTT. The gene calls are TRBV10-3 and TRBJ1-6, with 7 bases fitting TRBD1. The CDR3 covers 15 residues. Germline V CDR1 and CDR2: ENHRY, SYGVKD. V lost 2 bases to trimming and J lost 6 bases; unmatched junction nucleotides: 4.

This rearrangement joins TRBV21-1 to TRBJ2-2; the table's D call, TRBD1, was not checked against the DNA. TRBV21-1 is noted as a pseudogene. This CDR3 is 16 amino acids long. The CDR3 DNA reads as TGTGCCAGCAGCAAGGTGCATGGACAAAAGACCGGGGAGCTGTTTTTT. The encoded protein is CASSKVHGQKTGELFF.

The chain employs TRBV7-2 and TRBJ1-1; perhaps TRBD1 as D (5 bases). The V gene's germline CDR1 is SGHTA and CDR2 FQGNSA. The CDR3 runs 14 residues. The V end was cut by 1 base, the J end by 1 base, with 7 bases between. The CDR3: CASSLDRGNTEAFF. In DNA, the CDR3 is TGTGCCAGCAGCTTAGATAGGGGGAACACTGAAGCTTTCTTT. Variable domain in full (rest from reference TRBV7-2 and TRBJ1-1): GAGVSQSPSNKVTEKGKDVELRCDPISGHTALYWYRQSLGQGLEFLIYFQGNSAPDKSGLPSDRFSAERTGGSVSTLTIQRTQQEDSAVYLCASSLDRGNTEAFFGQGTRLTVV.

Points on this clone: Distinct nucleotide sequences in the sample also encode this CDR3. The chain couples TRBV29-1 to TRBJ2-1, with a possible D match to TRBD2 (5 bases). Germline CDR1 SQVTM, CDR2 ANQGSEA. The germline V and J ends were trimmed by 6 bases and 1 base, with 10 bases remaining between them. CDR3 length: 13 residues. The DNA for the CDR3 is TGCAGCGTCGGAGGAAGGTCCTACAATGAGCAGTTCTTC. Protein product: CSVGGRSYNEQFF.

The chain is built from TRBV30 and TRBJ1-2, with D perhaps matching TRBD1 (5 bases). Looked up from germline, CDR1 is GTSNPN and CDR2 is SVGIG (reference sequence). Trimming stripped 3 bases from V and 3 bases from J, with 17 bases between. There are 15 residues in the CDR3. The CDR3 DNA is TGTGCCTGGAGCCCCGTAGGAGGGGTCGACTATGGCTACACCTTC. Translating it yields CAWSPVGGVDYGYTF.

The chain couples TRBV5-4 to TRBJ1-5; 9 positions match TRBD1. The ends lost 5 bases at V and 2 bases at J; junction bases unmatched: 8. This CDR3 comprises 16 residues. CDR1 is SGHNT and CDR2 is YYREEE in the germline V gene (reference sequence). CDR3 bases: TGTGCCAGCAGTTTACAGGGGGCGCCGGGCAATCAGCCCCAGCATTTT. Its translation: CASSLQGAPGNQPQHF.

The chain joins TRBV9 to TRBJ2-5, with TRBD2 matching over 9 bases. Germline V gene lookup returns CDR1 SGDLS and CDR2 YYNGEE. The CDR3 extends over 15 amino acids. The V and J ends lost 4 bases and 5 bases, in that order; junction bases with no gene match: 9. In DNA form, the CDR3 reads TGTGCCAGCAGCTTTCAAGCGGGGGGAGGGGAGACCCAGTACTTC. Translated: CASSFQAGGGETQYF.

This clone was seen more than once but under ten times. The V and J genes are TRBV10-3 and TRBJ1-1; D not certain. V was clipped by 4 bases and J by 3 bases, with 12 bases between them. The germline gives CDR1 ENHRY, CDR2 SYGVKD. The CDR3 extends over 14 amino acids. The CDR3 DNA is TGTGCCATCAGTGGTCACGGGTTGGACACTGAAGCTTTCTTT. This codes for CAISGHGLDTEAFF.